The T cell receptor (beta chain) described here comes from a study of blood T cell repertoires in COVID-19. At the level of the study: There were acute and convalescent COVID-19 samples, and they came from the United States, Italy and Spain. The cDNA or gDNA used as material had been derived from T cells, B-cell-depleted T cells, or PBMCs.

Sequencing was performed with immunoSEQ multiplex PCR; in TCRdb, only in-frame clones are kept and a portion is missing. In the table there are 40,000 to 55,000 clones, 75% to 85% of which are singletons. Germline V gene sequence: CDR1 MNHEY, CDR2 SVGAGI. The V and J ends lost 2 bases and 7 bases respectively, with 12 bases between them. CDR3 length equals 14 residues. V is TRBV6-5 and J is TRBJ1-5; D remains ambiguous. The sequence was collected from a human donor with acute or convalescent COVID-19. The donor label of this sample is uncertain. Material: peripheral blood. CDR3 residues: CASSYEWGGQPQHF. The CDR3 DNA reads as TGTGCCAGCAGTTACGAATGGGGAGGGCAGCCCCAGCATTTT.